Listed below are T cell receptor beta chains from one sample, sequenced in a study of T cells expressing NK-cell markers. Each CDR3 protein gets one entry in TCRdb, which reprocessed the 5' RACE reads and gives no DNA. Its listing shows under 200,000 distinct CDR3 sequences. Material for sequencing was blood T cells: a sorted CD56 or NKG2C T cell subset, CD4+ or CD8+ T cells, or bulk PBMC T cells (not recorded which). Every receptor here comes from a woman aged 18 to 75 in good health. Both conserved end residues are part of each CDR3.

>TRBV5-1|TRBJ2-7
CASSSQRTAGDEQYF
>TRBV20-1|TRBJ1-1
CSAPEPPMNTEAFF
>TRBV6-1|TRBJ2-5
CASSQGLAGTKETQYF
>TRBV7-9|TRBJ2-3
CASTLSADTQYF
>TRBV11-1|TRBJ1-5
CASSSTTLGSRERQPQHF
>TRBV2|TRBJ2-7
CASSERLAGASYEQYF
>TRBV12-3/TRBV12-4|TRBJ2-7
CASTRSGHRNEQYF
>TRBV5-1|TRBJ1-5
CASSTDNLNQPQHF
>TRBV7-2|TRBJ2-5
CASSLSGITETQYF
>TRBV7-9|TRBJ1-1
CASSLGGVGPTGSAFF
>TRBV12-3/TRBV12-4|TRBJ1-2
CASSSDRGALCTF
>TRBV5-1|TRBJ1-4
CASSLAVSAANEKLFF
>TRBV7-2|TRBJ2-5
CASSLYGQETQYF
>TRBV6-1|TRBJ1-2
CASSELGQGNVGYTF
>TRBV12-3/TRBV12-4|TRBJ2-5
CASSFNYHKETQYF
>TRBV4-1|TRBJ2-3
CASSQRSGRGMTDTQYF
>TRBV5-1|TRBJ1-1
CASSLLGRAPTEAFF